A selection of T cell receptor beta chains follows, all from one sample in a study of metastatic and nonmetastatic thyroid tumors. TCRdb ran MiXCR on the PCR reads. The table shows about 59,000 clones, with around 15% occurring only once. The sequencing input was blood. These receptors all come from a male donor with papillary thyroid cancer or a benign thyroid nodule (not recorded which). Some clones in this sample may be carry-over from other donors' samples. The CDR3 runs from the conserved cysteine through the conserved F or W. The D gene is left open where the match is weak. Clone size appears in some rows only: once, few, many, or a class for an expanded clone.

J,V,size,length,D,DNA,CDR3
TRBJ2-3,TRBV27,many,16,TRBD2,TGTGCCAGCAGTTTAGCTAGCGGGGGGAGCACAGATACGCAGTATTTT,CASSLASGGSTDTQYF
TRBJ2-3,TRBV9,many,19,TRBD2,TGTGCCAGCAGCGTAGGCCCCCTGGGACTAGCGGTTAGCACAGATACGCAGTATTTT,CASSVGPLGLAVSTDTQYF
TRBJ1-2,TRBV20-1,many,13,-,TGCAGTGCTAGGGGACCCCTTAACTATGGCTACACCTTC,CSARGPLNYGYTF
TRBJ2-5,TRBV28,many,15,-,TGTGCCAGCAGGCGGGGCACCGGGTACCAAGAGACCCAGTACTTC,CASRRGTGYQETQYF
TRBJ1-1,TRBV27,-,13,-,TGTGCCAGCGGTTGGGGCGGTAACACTGAAGCTTTCTTT,CASGWGGNTEAFF
TRBJ1-5,TRBV12-3/TRBV12-4,few,12,-,TGTGCCAGCAGACCGGGACCACAGACCAAGCATTTT,CASRPGPQTKHF
TRBJ2-4,TRBV7-8,-,17,TRBD2,TGTGCCAGCAGCTCCATCTACGGGACTAGCGGGAGGGCAGTGATGGTCTTC,CASSSIYGTSGRAVMVF
TRBJ2-2,TRBV9,many,15,-,TGTGCCAGCAACGAGGCGGGGACGAACACCGGGGAGCTGTTTTTT,CASNEAGTNTGELFF
TRBJ2-3,TRBV6-4,many,14,TRBD2,TGTGCCAGCAGTGATGGGACTAGCGGAGATACGCAGTATTTT,CASSDGTSGDTQYF
TRBJ2-1,TRBV28,many,15,TRBD2,TGTGCCAGCACCCAACATAGCGGGGGGGCTGGTGAGCAGTTCTTC,CASTQHSGGAGEQFF
TRBJ2-7,TRBV6-1,-,16,-,TGTGCCAGCAGTCAAGGCGGGGGCTTTAGATCCTACGAGCAGTACTTC,CASSQGGGFRSYEQYF
TRBJ2-4,TRBV2,many,13,-,TGTGCCAGCAGTGGTCTAGCCAAAAACATTCAGTACTTC,CASSGLAKNIQYF
TRBJ2-7,TRBV5-3,-,14,-,TGTGACAGTAGCCCTACAGAGAACCCCTACGAGCAGTACTTC,CDSSPTENPYEQYF
TRBJ1-1,TRBV7-9,many,13,-,TGTGCCAGCACGATTCAGGCGAACACTGAAGCTTTCTTT,CASTIQANTEAFF
TRBJ2-1,TRBV12-3/TRBV12-4,many,15,-,TGTGCCAGCAGTTTAGAGGGGTTTGTGGACAATGAGCAGTTCTTC,CASSLEGFVDNEQFF
TRBJ1-5,TRBV10-3,many,13,TRBD1,TGTGCCATGAGCCAGGGGGCTACTCAGCCCCAGCATTTT,CAMSQGATQPQHF
TRBJ2-1,TRBV3-1,-,14,-,TGTGCCAGCAGCCATGCCCTGACTCGGCCTGAGCAGTTCTTC,CASSHALTRPEQFF
TRBJ2-1,TRBV11-1,many,17,TRBD2,TGTGCCAATGAGGCTAGCGGGAGGGCCGAGTCCTACAATGAGCAGTTCTTC,CANEASGRAESYNEQFF
TRBJ2-3,TRBV9,many,17,TRBD2,TGTGCCAGCAGCGTAGCGCCTAGCGGGATGGGTACAGATACGCAGTATTTT,CASSVAPSGMGTDTQYF
TRBJ1-1,TRBV3-1,-,18,-,TGTGCCAGCAGCCAAGAAGGGTGTTTATTCAGGCCGAACACTGAAGCTTTCTTT,CASSQEGCLFRPNTEAFF
TRBJ1-5,TRBV12-3/TRBV12-4,few,12,-,TGTGCCAGCAGTACATCGAATCAGCCCCAGCATTTT,CASSTSNQPQHF
TRBJ1-6,TRBV5-1,-,16,TRBD1,TGCGCCAGCAGCTTGGCTTACAGGGGAGGTAATTCACCCCTCCACTTT,CASSLAYRGGNSPLHF
TRBJ1-1,TRBV27,many,15,-,TGTGCCAGCAGTTTATATTCGGGAGGGAACACTGAAGCTTTCTTT,CASSLYSGGNTEAFF
TRBJ2-2,TRBV11-1,-,16,TRBD2,TGTGCCAGCAGCCGTGGACTAGCGGGAGATGGTGGGGAGCTTTTTTTT,CASSRGLAGDGGELFF
TRBJ2-4,TRBV12-3/TRBV12-4,-,13,-,TGTGCCAGCAGTTTCCAGGGGGGGAACATTCAGTACTTC,CASSFQGGNIQYF
TRBJ2-1,TRBV5-6,-,17,-,TGTGCCAGCAGCCACTGGGCCATACAGGGACCCTACAATGGGCAGTTCTTC,CASSHWAIQGPYNGQFF
TRBJ2-3,TRBV6-2/TRBV6-3,few,13,TRBD2,TGTGCCGTTCTACTAGCGGGAGGCGATACGCAGTATTTT,CAVLLAGGDTQYF
TRBJ1-2,TRBV20-1,-,14,-,TGCAGTGCTAGACCTATCTGTGCGGGGGATGGCTACACCTTC,CSARPICAGDGYTF